This T cell receptor beta chain was observed in a study of blood T cell repertoires in COVID-19. Study summary: The samples span acute and convalescent COVID-19 from the United States, Italy and Spain. Sources were T cells, B-cell-depleted T cells, or PBMCs; the material itself was cDNA or gDNA.

Original processing methods: Amplification of reference gene primers provided the estimated nucleated cell counts. Assay used: immunoSEQ multiplex PCR; TCRdb lists only in-frame clones, some missing. That table furnishes V, J and clone size, whereas the DNA furnished D and trimming. Among about 180,000 clones, roughly 87% were seen once, and the ten largest hold under 2%. The V gene lost 4 bases and the J gene lost 14 bases, with 16 bases spanning the gap. Germline V gene data show CDR1 as GTSNPN and CDR2 as SVGIG (reference sequence). The length of the CDR3 is 11 residues. The V and J genes are TRBV30 and TRBJ2-3; D might be TRBD1 (5 bases). The TCR originated in a man aged 18 to 29 who had recovered from COVID-19. The material sequenced was peripheral blood. The CDR3 DNA follows: TGTGCCTGGATGGGGCGCGAAGGGCGGTATTTT. Its protein product is CAWMGREGRYF.